Listed here are 2 T cell receptor beta chains from one sample, sequenced in a study of T cell responses to AZD1222 COVID-19 vaccine. The protocol was immunoSEQ multiplex PCR, while the TCRdb copy is restricted to in-frame clones and leaves out a portion. The data contain around 29,000 clones, more than 85% of them singletons. The sequencing used peripheral blood, collected on day 0 of AZD1222 vaccination. Receptors originate from an adult in good health.

This chain connects TRBV30 to TRBJ1-2; 7 bases are shared with TRBD1. Per germline, CDR1 GTSNPN and CDR2 SVGIG (reference sequence). CDR3 size: 11 residues. This CDR3 is CAWDRDYGYTF. CDR3 bases: TGTGCTTGGGACAGAGACTATGGCTACACCTTC.

The rearrangement uses TRBV19 and TRBJ1-2, with 8 bases that match TRBD1. The germline CDR1 and CDR2 sequences are LNHDA and SQIVND (reference sequence). This CDR3 is 15 amino acids long. The trim removed 3 bases at V and 8 bases at J, leaving 11 bases unmatched. The CDR3: CASSMWDRFGRGYTF. The CDR3 DNA follows: TGTGCCAGTAGTATGTGGGACAGGTTTGGTAGGGGCTACACCTTC.